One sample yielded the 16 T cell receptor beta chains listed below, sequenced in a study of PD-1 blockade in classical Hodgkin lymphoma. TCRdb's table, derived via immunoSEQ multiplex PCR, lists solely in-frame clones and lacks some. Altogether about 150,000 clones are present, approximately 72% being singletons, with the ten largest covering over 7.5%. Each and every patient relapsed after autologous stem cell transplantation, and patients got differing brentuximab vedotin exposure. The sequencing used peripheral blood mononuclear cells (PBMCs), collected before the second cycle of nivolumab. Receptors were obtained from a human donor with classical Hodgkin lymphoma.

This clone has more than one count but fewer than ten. CDR3 sequence reads: CASSPLATGNNEQFF. CDR3 bases: TGTGCCAGCAGCCCTCTCGCGACAGGGAACAATGAGCAGTTCTTC. The chain is built from TRBV6-5 and TRBJ2-1, with 7 bases matching TRBD1. The CDR3 loop spans 15 amino acids. V dropped 6 bases and J dropped 5; count of bases not matched to a gene: 10. Germline V lookup: CDR1 MNHEY, CDR2 SVGAGI.

CDR3 DNA: TGTGCCAGTAGCCGCTGGCGGGGGACCTACGAGCAGTACTTC. Amino acids: CASSRWRGTYEQYF. The chain employs TRBV6-5 and TRBJ2-7; the match to TRBD2 covers 7 bases. Trimming removed 9 bases from V and 2 bases from J; junction bases left unmatched: 10. Germline V CDR1 and CDR2: MNHEY, SVGAGI. The CDR3 sequence is 14 residues long.

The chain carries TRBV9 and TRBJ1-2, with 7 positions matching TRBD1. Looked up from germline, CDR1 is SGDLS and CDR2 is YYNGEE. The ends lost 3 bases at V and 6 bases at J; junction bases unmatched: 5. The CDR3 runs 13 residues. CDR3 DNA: TGTGCCAGCAGCGGGACAGGCCTACATGGCTACACCTTC. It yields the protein CASSGTGLHGYTF.

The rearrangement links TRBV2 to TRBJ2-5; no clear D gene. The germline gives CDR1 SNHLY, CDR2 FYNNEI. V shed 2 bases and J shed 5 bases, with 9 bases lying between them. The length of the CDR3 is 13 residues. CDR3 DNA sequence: TGTGCCAGCAGTGAAATGGCGGTCGAGACCCAGTACTTC. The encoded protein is CASSEMAVETQYF. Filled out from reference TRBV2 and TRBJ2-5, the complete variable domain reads EPEVTQTPSHQVTQMGQEVILRCVPISNHLYFYWYRQILGQKVEFLVSFYNNEISEKSEIFDDQFSVERPDGSNFTLKIRSTKLEDSAMYFCASSEMAVETQYFGPGTRLLVL.

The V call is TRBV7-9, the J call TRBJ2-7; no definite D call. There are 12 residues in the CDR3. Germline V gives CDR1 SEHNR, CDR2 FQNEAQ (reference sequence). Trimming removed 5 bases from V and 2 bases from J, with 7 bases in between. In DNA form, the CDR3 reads TGTGCCAGCAGCCACCAACCCTACGAGCAGTACTTC. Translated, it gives CASSHQPYEQYF.

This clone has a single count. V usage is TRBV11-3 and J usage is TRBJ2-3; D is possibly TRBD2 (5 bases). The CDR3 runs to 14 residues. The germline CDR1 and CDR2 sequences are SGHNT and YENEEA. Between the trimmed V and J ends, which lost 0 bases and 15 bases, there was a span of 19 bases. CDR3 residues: CASSLEPGLGNSYF. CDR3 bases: TGTGCCAGCAGCTTAGAACCTGGACTGGGGAATTCCTATTTT.

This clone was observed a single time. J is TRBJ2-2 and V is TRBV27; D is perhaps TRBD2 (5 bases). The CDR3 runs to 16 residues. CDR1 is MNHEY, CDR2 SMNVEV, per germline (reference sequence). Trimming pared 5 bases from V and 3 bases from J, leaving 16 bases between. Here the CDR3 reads CASSRLRVLDTGELFF. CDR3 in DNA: TGTGCCAGCAGTAGGCTGCGGGTCCTCGACACCGGGGAGCTGTTTTTT.

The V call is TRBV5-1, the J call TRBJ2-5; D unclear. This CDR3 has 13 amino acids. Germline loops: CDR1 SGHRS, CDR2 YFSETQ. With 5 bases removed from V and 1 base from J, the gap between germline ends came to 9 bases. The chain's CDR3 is CASRSGSQETQYF. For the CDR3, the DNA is TGCGCCAGCAGATCAGGATCCCAAGAGACCCAGTACTTC.

This CDR3 is CASSLLAGSSYEQYF. CDR3 DNA: TGCGCCAGCAGCTTACTAGCGGGGAGCTCCTACGAGCAGTACTTC. The chain links TRBV5-1 to TRBJ2-7, with TRBD2 identical over 10 bases. CDR3 length: 15 amino acids. Germline V gene lookup returns CDR1 SGHRS and CDR2 YFSETQ. The junction had 2 bases not matched to a gene; V was cut back by 2 bases and J by 0 bases.

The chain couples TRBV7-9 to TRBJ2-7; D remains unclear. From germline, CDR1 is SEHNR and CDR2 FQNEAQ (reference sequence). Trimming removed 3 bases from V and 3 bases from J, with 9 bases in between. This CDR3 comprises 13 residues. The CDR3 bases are TGTGCCAGCAGCTTGTCGCTAGGCTACGAGCAGTACTTC. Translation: CASSLSLGYEQYF.

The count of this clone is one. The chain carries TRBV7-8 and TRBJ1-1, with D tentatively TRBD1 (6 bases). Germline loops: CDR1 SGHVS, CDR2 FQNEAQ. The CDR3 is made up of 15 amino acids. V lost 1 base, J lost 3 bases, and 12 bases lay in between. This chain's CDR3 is CASSLEPGVDTEAFF. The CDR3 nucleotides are TGTGCCAGCAGCTTAGAGCCAGGGGTGGACACTGAAGCTTTCTTT. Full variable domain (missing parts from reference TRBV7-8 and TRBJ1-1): GAGVSQSPRYKVAKRGQDVALRCDPISGHVSLFWYQQALGQGPEFLTYFQNEAQLDKSGLPSDRFFAERPEGSVSTLKIQRTQQEDSAVYLCASSLEPGVDTEAFFGQGTRLTVV.

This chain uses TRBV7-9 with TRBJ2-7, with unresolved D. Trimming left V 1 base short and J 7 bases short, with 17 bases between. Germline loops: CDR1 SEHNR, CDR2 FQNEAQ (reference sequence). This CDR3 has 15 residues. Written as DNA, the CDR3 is TGTGCCAGCAGCTTAGGGGTCGAAGGGCCGCGGGAGCAGTACTTC. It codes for CASSLGVEGPREQYF.

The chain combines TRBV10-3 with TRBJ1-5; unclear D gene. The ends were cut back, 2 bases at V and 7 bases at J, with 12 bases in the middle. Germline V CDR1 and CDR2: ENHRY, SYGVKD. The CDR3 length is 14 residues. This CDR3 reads CAISEEVFRQPQHF. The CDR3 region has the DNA TGTGCCATCAGTGAGGAGGTTTTTAGGCAGCCCCAGCATTTT.

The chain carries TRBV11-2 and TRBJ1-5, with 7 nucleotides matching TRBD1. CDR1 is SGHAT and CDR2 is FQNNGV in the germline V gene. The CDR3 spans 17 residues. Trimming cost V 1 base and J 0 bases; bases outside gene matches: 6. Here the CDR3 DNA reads TGTGCCAGCAGCTTAGTTCAGGGGGGGAATAGCAATCAGCCCCAGCATTTT. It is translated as CASSLVQGGNSNQPQHF.

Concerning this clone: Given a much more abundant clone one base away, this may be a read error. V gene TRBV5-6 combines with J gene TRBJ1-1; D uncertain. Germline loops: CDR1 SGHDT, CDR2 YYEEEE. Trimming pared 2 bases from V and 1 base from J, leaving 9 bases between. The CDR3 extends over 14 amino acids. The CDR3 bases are TGTGCCAGCAGCTTAGAGGCGGGGAACACTGAAGCTTTCTTT. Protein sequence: CASSLEAGNTEAFF.

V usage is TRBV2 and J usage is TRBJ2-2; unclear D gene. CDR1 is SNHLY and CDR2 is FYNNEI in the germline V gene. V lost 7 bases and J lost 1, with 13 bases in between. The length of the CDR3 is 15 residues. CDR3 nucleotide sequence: TGTGCCAGCAAACCATCAGAGGTGAACACCGGGGAGCTGTTTTTT. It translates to CASKPSEVNTGELFF.